One sample yielded the 5 T cell receptor beta chains listed below, sequenced in a study of CD8+ T cells in alopecia areata. Regarding treatment: oral pan-JAK inhibitor, 5-10 mg twice daily. Extracted RNA was reverse transcribed, and the resulting cDNA served as sequencing template. Assay: immunoSEQ multiplex PCR; the TCRdb copy retains only in-frame clones and omits some. The sample carries about 190,000 clones, roughly three fifths recorded once. Sequencing was performed on CD4+ T cells sorted from blood, taken at week 4, from a patient treated with tofacitinib. Receptors were obtained from a human donor with alopecia areata.

As DNA, the CDR3 is TGTGCCTCTAAGGGACTTAGGGAAGCTTTCTTT. This translates into CASKGLREAFF. The chain couples TRBV30 to TRBJ1-1, with TRBD1 as a possible D gene (5 bases). This CDR3 is built from 11 residues. V was pared by 7 bases and J by 8 bases, with 14 bases between. Germline V lookup: CDR1 GTSNPN, CDR2 SVGIG (reference sequence).

Of note for this clone: The junction and the germline gene differ at one end; a read error may be behind it. This chain links TRBV5-1 with TRBJ2-4; tentative D call: TRBD1 (6 bases). Germline V gene sequence: CDR1 SGHRS, CDR2 YFSETQ. CDR3 length: 15 residues. The CDR3 is CASRDRDKTKNIQYF. DNA of the CDR3: TGTGCCAGCAGGGACCGGGACAAGACCAAAAACATTCAGTACTTC.

This chain uses TRBV2 with TRBJ2-1, with 7 bases lining up with TRBD2. This CDR3 has 14 residues. J was trimmed by 0 bases and V by 8 bases; bases with no gene match: 4. CDR1 and CDR2 from the germline V gene are SNHLY and FYNNEI. The CDR3: CASGGGSSYNEQFF. The CDR3 nucleotides read TGTGCCAGCGGCGGGGGAAGCTCCTACAATGAGCAGTTCTTC.

This clone was seen more than once but under ten times. The chain is built from TRBV5-1 and TRBJ1-1; D is uncertain. Trimming took off 0 bases at V and 0 bases at J, with 12 bases between the two ends. The CDR3 runs to 16 residues. Germline V CDR1 and CDR2: SGHRS, YFSETQ. CDR3 residues: CASSLGLLLVNTEAFF. The CDR3 DNA reads as TGCGCCAGCAGCTTGGGACTGCTGTTGGTGAACACTGAAGCTTTCTTT.

The rearrangement joins TRBV13 to TRBJ2-2, with D possibly matching TRBD1 (5 bases). The CDR3 extends over 16 amino acids. V shed 7 bases and J shed 1 base, with 16 bases lying between them. Per the germline V gene, CDR1 is PRHDT and CDR2 is FYEKMQ (reference sequence). As DNA, the CDR3 is TGTGCCAGCACCCTTAGACAGTTGGGGAACACCGGGGAGCTGTTTTTT. It specifies CASTLRQLGNTGELFF.